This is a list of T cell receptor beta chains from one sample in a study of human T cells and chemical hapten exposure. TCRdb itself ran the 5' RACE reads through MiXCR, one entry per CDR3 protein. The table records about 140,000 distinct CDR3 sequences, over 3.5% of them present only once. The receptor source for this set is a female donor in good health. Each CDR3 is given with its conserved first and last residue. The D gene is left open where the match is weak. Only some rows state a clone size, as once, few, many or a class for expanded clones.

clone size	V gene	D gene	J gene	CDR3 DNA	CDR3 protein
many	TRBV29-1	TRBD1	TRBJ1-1	TGCAGCGTAAGAGGGGGCGCTGTGGGTACTGAAGCTTTCTTT	CSVRGGAVGTEAFF
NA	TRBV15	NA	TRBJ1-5	TGTGCCACCAGCAGAGAGATAGGAGGGTGTCTAACCAATCAGCCCCAGCATTTT	CATSREIGGCLTNQPQHF
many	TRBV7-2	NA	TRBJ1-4	TGTGCCAGCAGCTTAGGACAGACCACTAATGAAAAACTGTTTTTT	CASSLGQTTNEKLFF
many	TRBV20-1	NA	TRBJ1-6	TGCAGTGCTAGCGATCAAGGTAGTACCCTCCACTTT	CSASDQGSTLHF
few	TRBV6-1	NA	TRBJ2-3	TGTGCCAGCAGTGAAATCATGGATACGCAGTATTTT	CASSEIMDTQYF
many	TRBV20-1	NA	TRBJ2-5	TGCAGTGCTAGGAGCGCGGGGTCTCAACAAGAGACCCAGTACTTC	CSARSAGSQQETQYF
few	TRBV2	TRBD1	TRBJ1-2	TGTGCCAGCAGTGAGGGTCAGGGGGTACATGGCTACACCTTC	CASSEGQGVHGYTF
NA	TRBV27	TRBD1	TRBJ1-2	TGTGCCAGCAGTCTACGGACAGGGATGGGCGACACCTTC	CASSLRTGMGDTF
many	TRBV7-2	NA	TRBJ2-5	TGTGCCAGCAGCGTGGGACGCCGGGCCCAGTACTTC	CASSVGRRAQYF
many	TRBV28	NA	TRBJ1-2	TGTGCCAGCAGTTCTATAGAAACTAACTATGGCTACACCTTC	CASSSIETNYGYTF